The 17 T cell receptor beta chains below come from one sample, sequenced in a study of blood T cells in healthy people across ages. With a J-beta primer mix and a sample-barcoded 5' primer, a second PCR ran about 7 to 12 cycles. TCRdb reanalysed the 5' RACE reads using MiXCR and keeps one entry per CDR3 protein. The sample lists over 1,200,000 distinct CDR3 sequences; 55% to 75% were seen once. Sequences were obtained from blood. These receptors all come from a young man in good health.

This clonotype was seen many times. J is TRBJ2-7 and V is TRBV29-1; D call uncertain. The V gene lost 5 bases and the J gene lost 5 bases, with 16 bases spanning the gap. The CDR3 spans 13 residues. The germline gives CDR1 SQVTM, CDR2 ANQGSEA. CDR3 coding DNA: TGCAGCGTTAGCTACAGTGGTTTGGACGAGCAGTACTTC. Amino acids: CSVSYSGLDEQYF.

V usage is TRBV20-1 and J usage is TRBJ2-5, with D perhaps TRBD1 (5 bases). Germline CDR1 is DFQATT and CDR2 is SNEGSKA (reference sequence). The CDR3 runs to 16 residues. The V end lost 5 bases, the J end lost 1 base, and 20 bases lay between the germline ends. CDR3 coding DNA: TGCAGTGCTTTCTCACTTGACAGCTTAAGCCAAGAGACCCAGTACTTC. Protein product: CSAFSLDSLSQETQYF.

The genes are TRBV6-5 and TRBJ2-2; 8 nucleotides align to TRBD1. This CDR3 has 18 residues. Trimming took 2 bases from V and 0 from J; bases not matched to a gene: 8. Germline V gene lookup returns CDR1 MNHEY and CDR2 SVGAGI. CDR3 DNA sequence: TGTGCCAGCAGTTACGGAGGAGGACAGGGAACGAACACCGGGGAGCTGTTTTTT. Its protein is CASSYGGGQGTNTGELFF.

The chain combines TRBV7-9 with TRBJ2-1; 9 nucleotides agree with TRBD2. CDR1 SEHNR and CDR2 FQNEAQ come from the germline V gene (reference sequence). CDR3 length: 15 residues. V lost 4 bases and J lost 7; bases outside the gene matches: 8. The CDR3 reads CASSSAGTSYNEQFF. The DNA for the CDR3 is TGTGCCAGCAGCTCCGCCGGGACTAGCTATAATGAGCAGTTCTTC.

The chain couples TRBV4-1 to TRBJ1-2; 7 nucleotides line up with TRBD1. Trimming cost V 5 bases and J 2 bases; bases outside gene matches: 5. The CDR3 consists of 14 residues. Germline CDR1 MGHRA, CDR2 YSYEKL. The CDR3 region has the DNA TGCGCCAGCAGCGAAGGGGACAGCAACTATGGCTACACCTTC. It yields the protein CASSEGDSNYGYTF.

The chain employs TRBV12-3 or TRBV12-4 and TRBJ1-5, with D possibly matching TRBD1 (6 bases). V was clipped by 5 bases and J by 0 bases, with 11 bases between them. The CDR3 is 15 residues long. The CDR3 nucleotides are TGTGCCAGCAGTGACGACAGGTATAGCAATCAGCCCCAGCATTTT. Protein product: CASSDDRYSNQPQHF.

Regarding this clonotype: One junction end disagrees with the germline gene, perhaps due to a read error. V is TRBV14 and J is TRBJ2-5, with D perhaps being TRBD1 or TRBD2 (5 bases each). Germline CDR1 SGHDN, CDR2 FVKESK. This CDR3 comprises 15 residues. The CDR3 reads CASSLYGALGHEQNF. DNA for the CDR3: TGTGCCAGCAGTCTCTACGGGGCCCTGGGCCACGAGCAGAACTTC.

Notes on this clonotype: A much larger clonotype is one base distant, so this may be a read error. The V gene is TRBV2, the J gene TRBJ2-7; D uncertain. The germline V gene encodes CDR1 SNHLY and CDR2 FYNNEI. Trimming took off 6 bases at V and 2 bases at J, with 5 bases between the two ends. CDR3 length equals 11 residues. For the CDR3, the DNA is TGTGCCAGCAGGTTCACCTACGAGCAGTACTTC. Translating gives CASRFTYEQYF.

The rearrangement uses TRBV20-1 and TRBJ1-2; 8 bases line up with TRBD1. The CDR3 spans 12 residues. The trim removed 5 bases at V and 4 bases at J, leaving 3 bases unmatched. Germline V CDR1 and CDR2: DFQATT, SNEGSKA (reference sequence). In DNA, the CDR3 is TGCAGTGCTGACAGGGGCTTCTATGGCTACACCTTC. Translating gives CSADRGFYGYTF.

Written as DNA, the CDR3 is TGCAGCGTTGAAGATAACACAGACTCCTACGAGCAGTACTTC. Translating it yields CSVEDNTDSYEQYF. The V call is TRBV29-1, the J call TRBJ2-7; D remains unclear. Trimming pared 0 bases from V and 0 bases from J, leaving 9 bases between. Looked up from germline, CDR1 is SQVTM and CDR2 is ANQGSEA. This CDR3 region has 14 residues.

The chain combines TRBV12-3 or TRBV12-4 with TRBJ1-1, with TRBD1 matching over 8 bases. The CDR3 has 14 amino acids. The V gene end was trimmed by 7 bases and the J gene end by 1 base; junction bases not matched to a gene: 5. The CDR3 DNA is TGTGCCAGCATCCGGACAGGGTGGAACACTGAAGCTTTCTTT. Protein product: CASIRTGWNTEAFF.

This clonotype was recorded only once. The genes are TRBV15 and TRBJ1-2; possible D gene TRBD1, 6 bases. CDR1 LNHNV and CDR2 YYDKDF come from the germline V gene (reference sequence). The CDR3 runs to 12 residues. Trimming took off 3 bases at V and 8 bases at J, with 10 bases between the two ends. CDR3: CATSSYGQGYTF. Written as DNA, the CDR3 is TGTGCCACCAGCAGTTACGGACAGGGCTACACCTTC.

This clonotype was seen repeatedly, ten times or more. J is TRBJ2-5 and V is TRBV29-1, with 12 bases identical to TRBD1. The CDR3 totals 12 residues. Germline V gene sequence: CDR1 SQVTM, CDR2 ANQGSEA. V lost 8 bases, J lost 7 bases, and 5 bases stayed unmatched. The CDR3 spells CSWGQGAGTQYF. As DNA, the CDR3 is TGCAGCTGGGGACAGGGGGCCGGGACCCAGTACTTC. Filled out from reference TRBV29-1 and TRBJ2-5, the complete variable domain reads SAVISQKPSRDICQRGTSLTIQCQVDSQVTMMFWYRQQPGQSLTLIATANQGSEATYESGFVIDKFPISRPNLTFSTLTVSNMSPEDSSIYLCSWGQGAGTQYFGPGTRLLVL.

This chain uses TRBV15 with TRBJ1-1; possible D gene TRBD1, 6 bases. The germline V gene has CDR1 LNHNV and CDR2 YYDKDF (reference sequence). The CDR3 runs 13 residues. V gave up 9 bases and J gave up 7 bases, with 18 bases separating them. The CDR3 is CATNGGLGYEAFF. The CDR3 coding sequence is TGTGCCACTAATGGGGGGCTCGGATATGAAGCTTTCTTT.

The rearrangement joins TRBV18 to TRBJ2-4, with 11 bases fitting TRBD2. The last part of the DNA fits TRBJ2-5 better; the J call may be wrong. Germline loops: CDR1 KGHSH, CDR2 LQKENI. The CDR3 runs to 17 residues. CDR3 in amino acids: CASSTVVGTSGQETQYF. The CDR3 DNA sequence: TGTGCCAGCTCAACTGTAGTCGGGACTAGCGGCCAAGAGACCCAGTACTTC.

Turning to this clonotype: The germline gene is not matched at one end of the junction; a read error may be the cause. V usage is TRBV4-1 and J usage is TRBJ2-1, with unresolved D. CDR1 and CDR2 (germline): MGHRA, YSYEKL. The CDR3 sequence is 13 residues long. The CDR3 spells CASSQGGNNEQFF. The CDR3, as DNA: TGTGCCAGCAGCCAAGGTGGAAACAATGAGCAGTTCTTC.

The chain carries TRBV20-1 and TRBJ2-6; the match to TRBD1 covers 12 bases. The CDR3 has 18 residues. With 0 bases clipped from V and 2 bases from J, the junction kept 5 bases outside the gene matches. Germline loops: CDR1 DFQATT, CDR2 SNEGSKA (reference sequence). CDR3 loop: CSARDGGQGATGANVLTF. Here the CDR3 DNA reads TGCAGTGCTAGAGACGGGGGACAGGGGGCAACTGGGGCCAACGTCCTGACTTTC.